This note documents a single T cell receptor (beta chain) sequence. Its antigen is unidentified. Recent vaccinations or acute infections were absent in the healthy HIV-negative adult donors. The sample originates from a study of shared clonotypes between healthy human individuals. Whole-study findings and limits: Among donors, the sharing of clonotypes was expected to be influenced by sequencing depth. The study found about 5% of naive CD4 clonotypes shared across several donors.

The CDR3 has 13 amino acids. The V and J ends lost 6 bases and 2 bases respectively, with 11 bases between them. Germline assignment: CDR1 LNHDA and CDR2 SQIVND (reference sequence). As processed by the authors: Junction-only sequences produced by ImmunoSEQ had no quality scores, so filtering differed. Clones were sequenced by immunoSEQ multiplex PCR, and TCRdb holds only the in-frame ones, with some missing. The V and J calls and clone size were taken over from that table, and D and trimming were inferred from the DNA. In the table there are some 1,600,000 clones, 95% to 99% of which are singletons.

The rearrangement links TRBV19 to TRBJ2-7; D tentatively reads TRBD1 or TRBD2 (5 bases each). The specimen sequenced was naive CD4+ T cells sorted from blood. Subset noted: CD45RA+ positively selected. This receptor was identified in a man aged 25 to 45 in good health. The chain's CDR3 is CASSRDPTYEQYF. In DNA form, the CDR3 reads TGTGCCAGTAGCCGGGACCCTACCTACGAGCAGTACTTC.